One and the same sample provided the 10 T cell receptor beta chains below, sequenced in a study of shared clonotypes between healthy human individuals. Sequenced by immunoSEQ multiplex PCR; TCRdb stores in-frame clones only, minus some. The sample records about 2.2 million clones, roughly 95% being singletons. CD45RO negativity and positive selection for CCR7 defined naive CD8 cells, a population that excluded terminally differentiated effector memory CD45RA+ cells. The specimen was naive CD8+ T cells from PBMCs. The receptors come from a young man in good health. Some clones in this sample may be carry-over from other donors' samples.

The CDR3 loop reads CASSSRYSNQPQHF. The CDR3 nucleotides are TGTGCCAGCAGTTCTAGATATAGCAATCAGCCCCAGCATTTT. The chain has TRBV27 and TRBJ1-5; D is unresolved. V was pared by 4 bases and J by 0 bases, with 7 bases between. Germline CDR1 reads MNHEY; CDR2 reads SMNVEV (reference sequence). The CDR3 covers 14 residues.

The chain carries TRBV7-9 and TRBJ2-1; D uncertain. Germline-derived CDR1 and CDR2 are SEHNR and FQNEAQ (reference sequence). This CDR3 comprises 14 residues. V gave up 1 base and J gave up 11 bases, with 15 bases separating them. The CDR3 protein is CASSLVFSSEKQFF. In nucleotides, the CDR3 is TGTGCCAGCAGCTTAGTTTTCAGCTCCGAGAAGCAGTTCTTC.

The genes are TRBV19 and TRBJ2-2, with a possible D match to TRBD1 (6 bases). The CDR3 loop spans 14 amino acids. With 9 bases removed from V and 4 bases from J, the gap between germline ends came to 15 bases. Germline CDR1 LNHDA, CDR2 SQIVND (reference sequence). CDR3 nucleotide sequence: TGTGCCAGCCAGGGGAGTGTAGCCACCGGGGAGCTGTTTTTT. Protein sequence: CASQGSVATGELFF.

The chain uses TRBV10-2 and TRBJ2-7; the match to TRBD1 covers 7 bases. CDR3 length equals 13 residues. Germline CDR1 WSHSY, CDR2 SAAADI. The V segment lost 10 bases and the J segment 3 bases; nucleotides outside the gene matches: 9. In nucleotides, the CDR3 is TGCGCCACCCGGGCAGGGGGTTTCTACGAGCAGTACTTC. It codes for CATRAGGFYEQYF.

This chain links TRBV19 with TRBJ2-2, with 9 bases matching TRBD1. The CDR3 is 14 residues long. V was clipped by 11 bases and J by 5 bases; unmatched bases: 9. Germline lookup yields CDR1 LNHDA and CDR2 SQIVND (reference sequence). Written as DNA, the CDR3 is TGTGCCTCCAAGGACAGGGGAATAACCGGGGAGCTGTTTTTT. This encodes CASKDRGITGELFF. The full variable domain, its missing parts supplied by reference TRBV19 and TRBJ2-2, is DGGITQSPKYLFRKEGQNVTLSCEQNLNHDAMYWYRQDPGQGLRLIYYSQIVNDFQKGDIAEGYSVSREKKESFPLTVTSAQKNPTAFYLCASKDRGITGELFFGEGSRLTVL.

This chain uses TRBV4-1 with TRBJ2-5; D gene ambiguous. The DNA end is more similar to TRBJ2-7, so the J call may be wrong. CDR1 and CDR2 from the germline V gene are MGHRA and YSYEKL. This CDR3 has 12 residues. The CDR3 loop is CASSQGRNEQYF. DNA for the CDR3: TGCGCCAGCAGCCAAGGAAGAAACGAGCAGTACTTC.

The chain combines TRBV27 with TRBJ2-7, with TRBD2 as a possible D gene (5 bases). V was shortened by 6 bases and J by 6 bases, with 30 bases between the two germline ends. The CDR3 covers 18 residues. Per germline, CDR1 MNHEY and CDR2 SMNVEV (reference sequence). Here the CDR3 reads CASRGRGRVGREGGEQYF. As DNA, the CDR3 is TGTGCCAGCAGAGGACGGGGTCGCGTCGGACGGGAAGGAGGCGAGCAGTACTTC.

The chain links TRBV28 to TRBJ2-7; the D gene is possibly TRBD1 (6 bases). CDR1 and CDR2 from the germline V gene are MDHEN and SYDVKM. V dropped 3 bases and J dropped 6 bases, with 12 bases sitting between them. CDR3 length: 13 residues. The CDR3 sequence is CASSLVRGFEQYF. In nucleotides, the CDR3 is TGTGCCAGCAGTTTGGTCAGGGGATTCGAGCAGTACTTC.

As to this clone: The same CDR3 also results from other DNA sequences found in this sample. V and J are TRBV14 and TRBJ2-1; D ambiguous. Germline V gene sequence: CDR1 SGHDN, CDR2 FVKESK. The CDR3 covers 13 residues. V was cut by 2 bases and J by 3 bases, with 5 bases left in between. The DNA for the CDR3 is TGTGCCAGCAGCCAAAGAGGCTACAATGAGCAGTTCTTC. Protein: CASSQRGYNEQFF.

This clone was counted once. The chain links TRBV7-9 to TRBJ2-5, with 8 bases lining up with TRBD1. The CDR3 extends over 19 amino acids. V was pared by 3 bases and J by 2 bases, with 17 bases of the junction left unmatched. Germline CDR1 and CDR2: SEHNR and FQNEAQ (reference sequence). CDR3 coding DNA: TGTGCCAGCAGCTTGGGGTATTGGACAGGGACAACCCAACAAGAGACCCAGTACTTC. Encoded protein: CASSLGYWTGTTQQETQYF.